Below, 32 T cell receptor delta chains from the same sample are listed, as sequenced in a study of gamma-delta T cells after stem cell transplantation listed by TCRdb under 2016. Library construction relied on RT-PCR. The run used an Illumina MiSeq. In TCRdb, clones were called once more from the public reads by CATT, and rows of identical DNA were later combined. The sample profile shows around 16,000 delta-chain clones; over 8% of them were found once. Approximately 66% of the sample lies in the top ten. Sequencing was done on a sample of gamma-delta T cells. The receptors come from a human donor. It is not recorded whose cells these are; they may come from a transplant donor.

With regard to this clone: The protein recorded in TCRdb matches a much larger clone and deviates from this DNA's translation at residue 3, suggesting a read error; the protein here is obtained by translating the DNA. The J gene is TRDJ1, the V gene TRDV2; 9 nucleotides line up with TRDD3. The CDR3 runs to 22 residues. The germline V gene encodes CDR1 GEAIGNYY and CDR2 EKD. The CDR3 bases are TGTGCCCGTGATCCCCTGGGGGATTTTAAGGGCACCGAAGGGCGGTTCGCCGATAAACTCATCTTT. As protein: CARDPLGDFKGTEGRFADKLIF.

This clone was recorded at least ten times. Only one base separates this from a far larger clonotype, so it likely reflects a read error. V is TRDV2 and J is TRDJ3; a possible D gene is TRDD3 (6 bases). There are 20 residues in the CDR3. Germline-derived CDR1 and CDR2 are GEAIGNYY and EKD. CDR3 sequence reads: CACDKTEGTLSSWGTRQMFF. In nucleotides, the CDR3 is TGTGCCTGTGACAAAACGGAGGGGACTTTAAGCTCCTGGGGCACCCGACAGATGTTTTTC.

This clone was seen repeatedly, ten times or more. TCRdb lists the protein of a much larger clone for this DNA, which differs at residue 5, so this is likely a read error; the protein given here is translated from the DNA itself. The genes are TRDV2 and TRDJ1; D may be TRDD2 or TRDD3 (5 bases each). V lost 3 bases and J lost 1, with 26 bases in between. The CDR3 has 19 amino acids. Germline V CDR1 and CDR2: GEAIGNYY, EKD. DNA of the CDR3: TGTGCCTGTGACGCCCTACGAGGGACTGGTTCCCTTTCCACCGATAAACTCATCTTT. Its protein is CACDALRGTGSLSTDKLIF.

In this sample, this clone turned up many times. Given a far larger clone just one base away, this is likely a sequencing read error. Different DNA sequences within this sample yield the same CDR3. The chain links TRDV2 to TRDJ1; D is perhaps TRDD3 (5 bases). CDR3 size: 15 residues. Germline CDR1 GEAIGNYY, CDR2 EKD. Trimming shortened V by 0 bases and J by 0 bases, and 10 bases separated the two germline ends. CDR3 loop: CACDTVGLNTDKLIF. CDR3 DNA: TGTGCCTGTGACACCGTGGGGCTCAACACCGATAAACTCATCTTT.

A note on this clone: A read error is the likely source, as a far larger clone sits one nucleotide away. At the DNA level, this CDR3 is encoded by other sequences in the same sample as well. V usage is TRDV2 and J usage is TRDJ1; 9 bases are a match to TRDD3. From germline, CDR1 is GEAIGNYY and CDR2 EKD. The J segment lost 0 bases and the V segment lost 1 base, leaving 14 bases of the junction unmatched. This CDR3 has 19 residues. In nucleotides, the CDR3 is TGTGCCTGTGACACACTAACTGGGGGAGTTCCGTCGTACACCGATAAACTCATCTTT. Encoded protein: CACDTLTGGVPSYTDKLIF.

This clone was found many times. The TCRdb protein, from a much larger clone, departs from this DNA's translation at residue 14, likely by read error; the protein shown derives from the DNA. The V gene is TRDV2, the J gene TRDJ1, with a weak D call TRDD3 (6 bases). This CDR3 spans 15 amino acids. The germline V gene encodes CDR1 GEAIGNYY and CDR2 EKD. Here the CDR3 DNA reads TGTGCCTGTGACATAGTCCGGGGGACACCCGATAAACTCACCTTT. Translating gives CACDIVRGTPDKLTF.

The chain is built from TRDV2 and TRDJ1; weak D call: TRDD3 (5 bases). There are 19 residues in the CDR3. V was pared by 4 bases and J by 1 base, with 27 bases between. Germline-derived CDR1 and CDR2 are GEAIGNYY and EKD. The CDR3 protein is CACDTRSRERDGSTDKLIF. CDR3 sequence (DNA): TGTGCCTGTGATACCAGATCGCGGGAGAGGGATGGATCCACCGATAAACTCATCTTT.

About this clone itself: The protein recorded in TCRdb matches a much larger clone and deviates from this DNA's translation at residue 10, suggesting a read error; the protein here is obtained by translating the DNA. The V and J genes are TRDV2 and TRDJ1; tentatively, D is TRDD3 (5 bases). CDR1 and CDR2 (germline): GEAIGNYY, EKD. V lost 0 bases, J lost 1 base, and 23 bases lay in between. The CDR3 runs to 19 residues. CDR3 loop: CACDTVTLSPPGTTDKLIF. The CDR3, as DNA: TGTGCCTGTGACACCGTCACGTTATCGCCCCCGGGGACCACCGATAAACTCATCTTT.

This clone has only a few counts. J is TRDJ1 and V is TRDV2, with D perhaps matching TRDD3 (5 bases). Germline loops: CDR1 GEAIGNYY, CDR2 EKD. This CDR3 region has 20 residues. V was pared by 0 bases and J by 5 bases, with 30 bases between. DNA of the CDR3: TGTGCCTGTGACACCGCTGAAGGACGGGGGGCGCACCGAGGGGCGGATAAACTCATCTTT. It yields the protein CACDTAEGRGAHRGADKLIF.

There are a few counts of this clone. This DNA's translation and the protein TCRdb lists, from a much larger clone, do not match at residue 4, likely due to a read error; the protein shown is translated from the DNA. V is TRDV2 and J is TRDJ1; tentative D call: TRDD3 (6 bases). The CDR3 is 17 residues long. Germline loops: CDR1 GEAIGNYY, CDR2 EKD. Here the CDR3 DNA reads TGTGCCTGTGTCACCCTCGCTGGGGCCACCTACACCGATAAACTCATCTTT. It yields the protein CACVTLAGATYTDKLIF.

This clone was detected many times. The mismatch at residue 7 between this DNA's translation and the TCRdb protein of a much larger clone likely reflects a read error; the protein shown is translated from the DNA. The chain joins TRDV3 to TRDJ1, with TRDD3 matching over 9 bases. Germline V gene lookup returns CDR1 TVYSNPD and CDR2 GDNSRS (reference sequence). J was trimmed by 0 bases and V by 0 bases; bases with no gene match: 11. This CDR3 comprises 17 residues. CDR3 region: CAFSDLRGDTNTDKLIF. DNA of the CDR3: TGTGCCTTTAGTGACCTACGGGGGGATACCAACACCGATAAACTCATCTTT.

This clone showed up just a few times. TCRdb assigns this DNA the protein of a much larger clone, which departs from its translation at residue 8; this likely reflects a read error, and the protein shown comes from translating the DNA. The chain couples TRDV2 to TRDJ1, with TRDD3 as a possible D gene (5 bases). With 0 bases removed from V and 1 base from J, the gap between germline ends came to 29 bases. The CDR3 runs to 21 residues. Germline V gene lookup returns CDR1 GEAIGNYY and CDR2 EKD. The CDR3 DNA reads TGTGCCTGTGACACCGTTGAGTTCCACCTGCGTACTGGTGTACTCACCGATAAACTCATCTTT. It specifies CACDTVEFHLRTGVLTDKLIF.

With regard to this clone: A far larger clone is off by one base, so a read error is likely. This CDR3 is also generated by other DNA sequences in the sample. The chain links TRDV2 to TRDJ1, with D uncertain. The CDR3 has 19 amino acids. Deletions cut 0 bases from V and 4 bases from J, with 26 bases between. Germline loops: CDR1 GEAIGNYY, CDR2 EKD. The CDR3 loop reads CACDTVETEPPPTNDKLIF. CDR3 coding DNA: TGTGCCTGTGACACCGTAGAAACGGAACCTCCGCCAACGAACGATAAACTCATCTTT.

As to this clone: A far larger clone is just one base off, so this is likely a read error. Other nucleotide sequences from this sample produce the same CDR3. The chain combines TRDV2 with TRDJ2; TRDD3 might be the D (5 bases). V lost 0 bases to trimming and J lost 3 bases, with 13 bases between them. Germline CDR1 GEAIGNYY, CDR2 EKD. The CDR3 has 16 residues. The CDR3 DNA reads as TGTGCCTGTGACACCGTCGGGGACCCCCTGACAGCACAACTCTTCTTT. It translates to CACDTVGDPLTAQLFF.

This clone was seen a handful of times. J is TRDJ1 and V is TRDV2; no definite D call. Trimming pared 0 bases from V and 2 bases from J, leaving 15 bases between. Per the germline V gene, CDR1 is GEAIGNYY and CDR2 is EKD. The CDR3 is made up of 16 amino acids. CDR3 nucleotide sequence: TGTGCCTGTGACACCGTGGTGGAGAGACCGACCGATAAACTCATCTTT. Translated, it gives CACDTVVERPTDKLIF.

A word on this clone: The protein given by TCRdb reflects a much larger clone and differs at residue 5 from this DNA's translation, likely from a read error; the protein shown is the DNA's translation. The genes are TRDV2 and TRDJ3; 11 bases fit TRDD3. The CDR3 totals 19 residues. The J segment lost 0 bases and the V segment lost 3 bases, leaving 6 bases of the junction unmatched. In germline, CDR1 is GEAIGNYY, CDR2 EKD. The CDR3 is CACDAVLGDSSWDTRQMFF. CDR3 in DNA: TGTGCCTGTGACGCCGTACTGGGGGATAGCTCCTGGGACACCCGACAGATGTTTTTC.

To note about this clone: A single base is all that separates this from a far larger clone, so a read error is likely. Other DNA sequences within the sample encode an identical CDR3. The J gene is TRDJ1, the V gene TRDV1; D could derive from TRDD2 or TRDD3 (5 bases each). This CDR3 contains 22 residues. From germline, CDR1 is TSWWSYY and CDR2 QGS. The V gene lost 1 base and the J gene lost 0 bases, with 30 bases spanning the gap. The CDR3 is CALGEPLFPLRDSSPYTDKLIF. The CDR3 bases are TGTGCTCTTGGGGAACCCCTTTTTCCCCTTCGGGATTCCTCCCCGTACACCGATAAACTCATCTTT.

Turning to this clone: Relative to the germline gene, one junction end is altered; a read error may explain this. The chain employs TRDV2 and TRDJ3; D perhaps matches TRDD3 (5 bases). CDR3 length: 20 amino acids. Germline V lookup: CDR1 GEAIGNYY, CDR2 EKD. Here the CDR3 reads CACDTIRRKLDTCDTRPMIF. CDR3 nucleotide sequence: TGTGCCTGTGACACGATCAGGAGGAAACTTGATACCTGTGACACCCGCCCGATGATTTTC.

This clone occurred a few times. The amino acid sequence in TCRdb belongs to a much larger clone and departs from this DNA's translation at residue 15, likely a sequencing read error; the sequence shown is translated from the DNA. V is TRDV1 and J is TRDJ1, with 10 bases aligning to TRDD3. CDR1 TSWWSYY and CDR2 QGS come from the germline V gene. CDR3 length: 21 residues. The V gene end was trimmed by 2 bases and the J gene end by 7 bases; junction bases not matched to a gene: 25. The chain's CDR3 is CALGEISYPLLLGDPLGKLIF. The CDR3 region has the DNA TGTGCTCTTGGGGAAATTTCCTACCCCCTCCTACTGGGGGATCCGCTGGGTAAACTCATCTTT.

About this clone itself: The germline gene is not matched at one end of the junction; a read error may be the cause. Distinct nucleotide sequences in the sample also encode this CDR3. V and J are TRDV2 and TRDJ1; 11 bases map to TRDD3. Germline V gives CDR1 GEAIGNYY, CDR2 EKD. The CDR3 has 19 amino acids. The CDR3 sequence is CACDTVLGDTALYTDNLIF. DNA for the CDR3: TGTGCCTGTGACACCGTCCTGGGGGATACCGCCTTGTACACCGATAACCTCATCTTT.

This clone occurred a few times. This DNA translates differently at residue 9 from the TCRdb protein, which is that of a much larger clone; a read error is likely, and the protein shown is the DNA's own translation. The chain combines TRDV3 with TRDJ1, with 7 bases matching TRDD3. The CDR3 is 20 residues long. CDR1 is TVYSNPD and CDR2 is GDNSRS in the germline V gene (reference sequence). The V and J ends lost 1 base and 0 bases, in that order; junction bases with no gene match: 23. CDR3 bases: TGTGCCTTTATGCACGGAGAGGGGGGTTTTGGGGGACTTTACACCGATAAACTCATCTTT. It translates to CAFMHGEGGFGGLYTDKLIF.

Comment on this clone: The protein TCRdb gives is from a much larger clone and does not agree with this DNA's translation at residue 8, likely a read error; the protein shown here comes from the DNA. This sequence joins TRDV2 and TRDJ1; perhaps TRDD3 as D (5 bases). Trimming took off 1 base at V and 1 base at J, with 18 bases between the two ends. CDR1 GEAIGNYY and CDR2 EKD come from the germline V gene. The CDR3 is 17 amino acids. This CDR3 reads CACDTLLVDLPTDKLIF. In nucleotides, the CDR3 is TGTGCCTGTGACACTCTACTGGTGGATTTACCCACCGATAAACTCATCTTT.

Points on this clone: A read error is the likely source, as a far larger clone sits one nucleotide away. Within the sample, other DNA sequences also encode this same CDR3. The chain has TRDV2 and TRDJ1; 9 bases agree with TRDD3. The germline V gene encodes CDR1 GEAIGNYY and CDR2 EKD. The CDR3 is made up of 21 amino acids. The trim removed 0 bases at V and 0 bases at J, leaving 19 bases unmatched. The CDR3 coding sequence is TGTGCCTGTGACACCGTTCAAAAAAGTCTGGGGGATGAGACGTACACCGATAAACTCATCTTT. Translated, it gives CACDTVQKSLGDETYTDKLIF.

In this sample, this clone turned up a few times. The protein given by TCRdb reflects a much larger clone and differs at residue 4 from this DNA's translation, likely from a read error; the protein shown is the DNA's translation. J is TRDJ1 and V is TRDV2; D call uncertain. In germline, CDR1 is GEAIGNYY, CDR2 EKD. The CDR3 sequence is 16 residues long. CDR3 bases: TGTGCCTGTGTCACCATGGGCCTTAGGTACACCGATAAACTCATCTTT. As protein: CACVTMGLRYTDKLIF.

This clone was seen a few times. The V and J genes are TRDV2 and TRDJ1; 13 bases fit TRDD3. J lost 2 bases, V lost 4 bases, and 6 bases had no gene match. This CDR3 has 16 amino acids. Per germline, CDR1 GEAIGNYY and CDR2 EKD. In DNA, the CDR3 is TGTGCCTGTGAACCTGTACTGGGGGATACGACCGATAAACTCATCTTT. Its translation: CACEPVLGDTTDKLIF.

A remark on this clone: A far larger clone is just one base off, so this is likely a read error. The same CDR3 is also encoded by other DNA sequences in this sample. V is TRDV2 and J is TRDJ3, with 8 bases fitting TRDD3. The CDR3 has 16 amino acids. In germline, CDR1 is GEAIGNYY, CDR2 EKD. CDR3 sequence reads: CACDTAGGVDTRQMFF. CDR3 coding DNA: TGTGCCTGTGACACGGCTGGGGGAGTCGACACCCGCCAGATGTTTTTC.

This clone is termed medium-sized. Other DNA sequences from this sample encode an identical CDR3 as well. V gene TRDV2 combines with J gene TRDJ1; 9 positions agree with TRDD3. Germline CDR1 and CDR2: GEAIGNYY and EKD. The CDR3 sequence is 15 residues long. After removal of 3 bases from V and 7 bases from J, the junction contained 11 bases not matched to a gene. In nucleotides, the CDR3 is TGTGCCTGTGACCCTATCCTGGGGGATGCCCGTAAACTCATCTTT. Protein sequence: CACDPILGDARKLIF.

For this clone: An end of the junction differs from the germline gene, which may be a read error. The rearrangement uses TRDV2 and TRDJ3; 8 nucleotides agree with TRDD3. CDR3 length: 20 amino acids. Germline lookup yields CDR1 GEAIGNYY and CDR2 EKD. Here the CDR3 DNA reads TGTGCCTGTGATCTGGTACTGGGGGTTATGATCTCCTGTGACACCCGCCAGATGTTTTTC. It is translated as CACDLVLGVMISCDTRQMFF.

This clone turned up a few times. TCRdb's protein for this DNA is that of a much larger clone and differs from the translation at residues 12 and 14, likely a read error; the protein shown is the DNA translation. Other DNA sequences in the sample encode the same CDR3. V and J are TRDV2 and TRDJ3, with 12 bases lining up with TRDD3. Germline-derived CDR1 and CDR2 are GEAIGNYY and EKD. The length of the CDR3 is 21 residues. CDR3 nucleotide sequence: TGTGCCTGTGACACCCTTACTGGGGGATACAAGACCTCCTGTGACACCCGACAGATGTTTTTC. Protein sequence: CACDTLTGGYKTSCDTRQMFF.

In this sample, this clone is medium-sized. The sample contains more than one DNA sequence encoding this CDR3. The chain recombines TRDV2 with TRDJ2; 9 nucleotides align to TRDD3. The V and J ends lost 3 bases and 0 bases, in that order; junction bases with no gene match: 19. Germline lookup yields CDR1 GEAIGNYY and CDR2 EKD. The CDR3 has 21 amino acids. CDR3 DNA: TGTGCCTGTGACCCGGTGCGGATCTTGGGGGATAGGGGAGCTTTGACAGCACAACTCTTCTTT. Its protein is CACDPVRILGDRGALTAQLFF.

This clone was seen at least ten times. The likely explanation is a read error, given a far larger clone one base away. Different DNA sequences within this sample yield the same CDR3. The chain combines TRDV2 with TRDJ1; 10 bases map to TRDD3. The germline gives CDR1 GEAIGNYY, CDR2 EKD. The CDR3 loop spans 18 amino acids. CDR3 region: CACDRGGDTRSYTDKLIF. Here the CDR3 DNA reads TGTGCCTGTGACAGAGGGGGGGATACGCGATCTTACACCGATAAGCTCATCTTT.

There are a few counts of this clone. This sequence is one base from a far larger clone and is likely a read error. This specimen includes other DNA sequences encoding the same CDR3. In nucleotides, the CDR3 is TGTGCCCTTGGGCACTCAAAGGGGACCTTCCTACCAAGTACTGGGGGATACGGGCGGTCCCTCACCCCCTGGTACACCGATAAACTCATCTTT. It codes for CALGHSKGTFLPSTGGYGRSLTPWYTDKLIF. The J gene is TRDJ1, the V gene TRDV1, with TRDD3 matching 13 bases. The CDR3 is made up of 31 amino acids. CDR1 is TSWWSYY and CDR2 is QGS in the germline V gene.